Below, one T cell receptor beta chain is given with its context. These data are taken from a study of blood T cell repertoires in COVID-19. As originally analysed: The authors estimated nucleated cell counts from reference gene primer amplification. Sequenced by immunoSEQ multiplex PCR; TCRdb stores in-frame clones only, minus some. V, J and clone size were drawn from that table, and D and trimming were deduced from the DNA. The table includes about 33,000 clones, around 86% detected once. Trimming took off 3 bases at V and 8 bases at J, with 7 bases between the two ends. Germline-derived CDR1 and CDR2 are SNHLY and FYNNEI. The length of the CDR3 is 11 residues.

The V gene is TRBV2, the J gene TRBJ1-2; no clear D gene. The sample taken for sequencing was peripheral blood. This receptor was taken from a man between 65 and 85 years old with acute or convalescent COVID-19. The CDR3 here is CASSDGRGYTF. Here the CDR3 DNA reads TGTGCCAGCAGTGATGGGCGAGGCTACACCTTC.